Below, one T cell receptor beta chain is given with its context. The antigen is not known. This CDR3 contains 15 residues. Germline V gives CDR1 MGHRA, CDR2 YSYEKL. V lost 5 bases and J lost 2; bases outside the gene matches: 4. This sample was taken from a study of cytomegalovirus exposure and HLA in healthy donors. Study-level findings and limits: A link between a missense DCLRE1C variant and TCR beta V- and J-gene trimming emerged from a later analysis. After further analysis at a later stage, under 20,000 TCR beta sequences were associated with HLA alleles at 0.05 false discovery rate.

Both 60 Vbeta primers and 13 Jbeta primers went into the PCR. The assay was immunoSEQ multiplex PCR, and TCRdb's table has in-frame clones only and misses some. The profile shows some 150,000 clones, less than 90% of them singletons. The sequencing sample was made of PBMCs. The sequence was obtained from a woman aged 45-60 years in good health and CMV-seropositive. The gene calls are TRBV4-1 and TRBJ2-7, with TRBD2 matching over 12 bases. In DNA, the CDR3 is TGCGCCAGCAGCGCCCGGACTAGCGGGGCCTACGAGCAGTACTTC. This encodes CASSARTSGAYEQYF.